Below are 31 T cell receptor beta chains sequenced from a single sample in a study of CXCR3-negative and CXCR3-positive naive CD8 T cells. General study results and limits: When CXCR3-positive naive cells were set against CXCR3-negative naive cells, the former had more hydrophobic TRB CDR3s.

Their antigen targets remain unknown. Libraries of TRB cDNA were made by 5' RACE and carried UMIs. With the 5' RACE reads reprocessed, TCRdb shows one record per CDR3 protein and no DNA. The sample's table shows some 120,000 distinct CDR3 sequences. The sample consisted of naive CXCR3+ CD8+ T cells from blood. Subset given: CD45RO-CCR7+CD27+CD95- naive CD8+ T cells expressing CXCR3 (TNR3+). These TCRs come from a human donor in good health. Some clones in this sample may be carry-over from other donors' samples.

This chain connects TRBV28 to TRBJ2-3; TCRdb outputs TRBD1, but without DNA this stays unchecked. Germline-derived CDR1 and CDR2 are MDHEN and SYDVKM. The CDR3 extends over 13 amino acids. The CDR3 protein is CASSPDVTDTQYF.

The chain has TRBV4-2 and TRBJ2-2; TCRdb's D call of TRBD1 is untestable without DNA. Germline V gene sequence: CDR1 LGHNA, CDR2 YNFKEQ. CDR3 length: 17 amino acids. CDR3 region: CASSHDELGDLTGELFF.

Here the CDR3 reads CSAVRTGPGLYNEQFF. The gene calls are TRBV20-1 and TRBJ2-1; TCRdb returns TRBD1, unconfirmable since there is no DNA. CDR1 and CDR2 (germline): DFQATT, SNEGSKA (reference sequence). The CDR3 runs to 16 residues.

The chain uses TRBV28 and TRBJ1-1; the D gene TCRdb calls, TRBD1, cannot be checked with no DNA. In germline, CDR1 is MDHEN, CDR2 SYDVKM. CDR3 length: 16 residues. CDR3 sequence reads: CASRKLETGPNTEAFF.

This chain links TRBV12-5 with TRBJ2-1; TCRdb reports TRBD2, a call that lacks DNA to check it against. This CDR3 has 13 residues. Germline-derived CDR1 and CDR2 are LGHNT and FRNRAP. CDR3 residues: CASGIGRGDEQFF.

V is TRBV4-1 and J is TRBJ2-7; TCRdb returns TRBD2, unconfirmable since there is no DNA. The CDR3 is made up of 14 amino acids. CDR1 is MGHRA and CDR2 is YSYEKL in the germline V gene. The CDR3 reads CASSQGSSGYEQYF.

This sequence joins TRBV28 and TRBJ2-3; TCRdb's assignment of TRBD1 cannot be checked, as there is no DNA. Germline CDR1 is MDHEN and CDR2 is SYDVKM. CDR3 length equals 14 residues. The CDR3 here is CASSTDRYTDTQYF.

The chain combines TRBV19 with TRBJ2-1; TCRdb's D call of TRBD1 is untestable without DNA. The CDR3 totals 14 residues. The V gene's germline CDR1 is LNHDA and CDR2 SQIVND (reference sequence). The CDR3 loop reads CASNPGSSYNEQFF.

The chain links TRBV4-1 to TRBJ2-1. The germline V gene encodes CDR1 MGHRA and CDR2 YSYEKL. The CDR3 covers 15 residues. CDR3 sequence reads: CASSQDSGRNNEQFF.

The chain is built from TRBV11-2 and TRBJ2-1; lacking DNA, the TRBD2 call made by TCRdb goes unchecked. Germline CDR1 reads SGHAT; CDR2 reads FQNNGV. This CDR3 spans 17 amino acids. CDR3 residues: CASSVYRTSGRAYEQFF.

J is TRBJ2-5 and V is TRBV5-6; TCRdb outputs TRBD2, but without DNA this stays unchecked. There are 17 residues in the CDR3. In germline, CDR1 is SGHDT, CDR2 YYEEEE. CDR3 protein: CASSGVGSGGYQETQYF.

The V call is TRBV11-2, the J call TRBJ2-5; TCRdb's D gene call, TRBD2, goes unchecked for lack of DNA. In germline, CDR1 is SGHAT, CDR2 FQNNGV. There are 17 residues in the CDR3. The CDR3 here is CASSLDSGGGASETQYF.

V usage is TRBV7-8 and J usage is TRBJ2-3. Germline CDR1 is SGHVS and CDR2 is FQNEAQ. The CDR3 covers 15 residues. This CDR3 reads CASSLRLTSTDTQYF.

The V call is TRBV13, the J call TRBJ2-1; no DNA is available, so the TRBD2 call from TCRdb remains unchecked. This CDR3 comprises 13 residues. Germline V gives CDR1 PRHDT, CDR2 FYEKMQ (reference sequence). CDR3 amino acids: CASTLRGGHEQFF.

The chain uses TRBV2 and TRBJ2-1; TCRdb gives TRBD2 as the D gene, but with no DNA this cannot be confirmed. CDR1 SNHLY and CDR2 FYNNEI come from the germline V gene. This CDR3 comprises 15 residues. This CDR3 is CASFQGPSSYNEQFF. Supplemented by reference TRBV2 and TRBJ2-1, the full variable domain reads EPEVTQTPSHQVTQMGQEVILRCVPISNHLYFYWYRQILGQKVEFLVSFYNNEISEKSEIFDDQFSVERPDGSNFTLKIRSTKLEDSAMYFCASFQGPSSYNEQFFGPGTRLTVL.

V usage is TRBV15 and J usage is TRBJ2-2; TCRdb selects TRBD1, and the lack of DNA leaves this call unchecked. From germline, CDR1 is LNHNV and CDR2 YYDKDF (reference sequence). CDR3 length: 15 amino acids. The CDR3 protein is CATSMDTRVTGELFF.

The CDR3 loop reads CSVDRRTSSYNEQFF. The chain carries TRBV29-1 and TRBJ2-1; TCRdb calls TRBD2, which cannot be checked without DNA. The CDR3 totals 15 residues. Germline-derived CDR1 and CDR2 are SQVTM and ANQGSEA.

The CDR3 reads CASSTVDRQETQYF. V and J are TRBV21-1 and TRBJ2-5; TCRdb proposes TRBD1, but this gene call is untestable without DNA. TRBV21-1 is a listed pseudogene. This CDR3 has 14 amino acids.

V gene TRBV3-1 combines with J gene TRBJ2-7; TCRdb reports TRBD2, a call that lacks DNA to check it against. The CDR3 spans 16 residues. Germline V lookup: CDR1 LGHDT, CDR2 YNNKEL (reference sequence). The CDR3 sequence: CASSQDLDSGSYEQYF.

The rearrangement links TRBV20-1 to TRBJ2-1. The CDR3 runs to 14 residues. In germline, CDR1 is DFQATT, CDR2 SNEGSKA (reference sequence). CDR3 loop: CSARIGWGDNEQFF.

The chain combines TRBV28 with TRBJ2-1. This CDR3 is built from 18 residues. Germline values: CDR1 MDHEN, CDR2 SYDVKM. CDR3 in amino acids: CASSLPQTTGSSYNEQFF.

The V and J genes are TRBV7-9 and TRBJ2-7; TCRdb calls TRBD1, which cannot be checked without DNA. CDR1 and CDR2 from the germline V gene are SEHNR and FQNEAQ (reference sequence). The CDR3 loop spans 14 amino acids. The CDR3 spells CASSQPGGPYEQYF.

V gene TRBV29-1 combines with J gene TRBJ1-1. Germline loops: CDR1 SQVTM, CDR2 ANQGSEA. The CDR3 covers 12 residues. CDR3 residues: CSVLAENTEAFF.

V usage is TRBV28 and J usage is TRBJ2-1; TCRdb reports TRBD2, a call that lacks DNA to check it against. The CDR3 is 14 residues long. Per germline, CDR1 MDHEN and CDR2 SYDVKM. The CDR3 spells CASSPGPVGAGQFF.

The chain joins TRBV28 to TRBJ2-7; without DNA, the TCRdb call of TRBD1 cannot be checked. Germline assignment: CDR1 MDHEN and CDR2 SYDVKM. This CDR3 region has 14 residues. CDR3 protein: CASSQGQGGYEQYF.

V gene TRBV28 combines with J gene TRBJ2-7; TCRdb's D call of TRBD1 is untestable without DNA. The CDR3 extends over 13 amino acids. The germline CDR1 and CDR2 sequences are MDHEN and SYDVKM. The CDR3 loop is CASRGQGSYEQYF.

The V and J genes are TRBV4-3 and TRBJ2-1; absent DNA, TCRdb's TRBD1 call cannot be checked. The germline CDR1 and CDR2 sequences are LGHNA and YSLEER. This CDR3 has 20 residues. The CDR3 loop is CASSQAIPPMGGSGSNEQFF.

CDR3 sequence reads: CASSRPDRVPEQYF. The chain couples TRBV5-6 to TRBJ2-7; TCRdb calls TRBD1, which cannot be checked without DNA. Looked up from germline, CDR1 is SGHDT and CDR2 is YYEEEE. This CDR3 is built from 14 residues.

The chain is built from TRBV5-5 and TRBJ2-3. This CDR3 contains 17 residues. CDR1 is SGHKS and CDR2 is YYEKEE in the germline V gene (reference sequence). The CDR3 region is CASSLFVGDGHTDTQYF.

The CDR3 reads CASSQGTSPGETQYF. The chain uses TRBV7-9 and TRBJ2-5; checking the TCRdb D call of TRBD2 is not possible without DNA. This CDR3 comprises 15 residues. Germline V lookup: CDR1 SEHNR, CDR2 FQNEAQ (reference sequence).

CDR3 residues: CSVESDGDQGYGYTF. J is TRBJ1-2 and V is TRBV29-1; no DNA is available, so the TRBD1 call from TCRdb remains unchecked. The CDR3 covers 15 residues. From germline, CDR1 is SQVTM and CDR2 ANQGSEA.